The 8 T cell receptor beta chains below come from one sample, sequenced in a study of response to subunit inactivated influenza vaccine (dated by TCRdb to 2016 to 2019). The library was made by RT-PCR. The sequencer listed for this sample is Illumina HiSeq 2500. The public reads were reanalyzed by TCRdb: fastp trimming at Q25, MiXCR alignment, in-frame beta chains only. Rows with one shared CDR3 protein collapse into an entry with the most common genes and DNA. The sample contains more than 600,000 distinct CDR3 sequences, less than 20% of them found a single time. The top ten clones comprise around 9.9% of the sample. The sample consisted of PBMCs from blood, taken more than 4 days after vaccination. These TCRs come from a man in his fifties who received an inactivated influenza vaccine. Donor details come from another sample of the same person, matched by shared clones.

The chain employs TRBV5-1 and TRBJ2-1; TRBD1 aligns across 8 bases. The length of the CDR3 is 15 residues. The trim removed 5 bases at V and 10 bases at J, leaving 14 bases unmatched. Germline V lookup: CDR1 SGHRS, CDR2 YFSETQ. The CDR3 spells CASSYPGQASREQFF. The CDR3 DNA is TGCGCCAGCAGTTACCCGGGACAGGCTTCTCGGGAGCAGTTCTTC.

The chain links TRBV10-3 to TRBJ2-2; no definite D call. Trimming took off 2 bases at V and 3 bases at J, with 4 bases between the two ends. The CDR3 is 13 residues long. Germline V gene data show CDR1 as ENHRY and CDR2 as SYGVKD. The CDR3 region is CAISEGHTGELFF. The CDR3, as DNA: TGTGCCATCAGTGAGGGCCACACCGGGGAGCTGTTTTTT.

V is TRBV7-9 and J is TRBJ2-3; no clear D gene. From germline, CDR1 is SEHNR and CDR2 FQNEAQ (reference sequence). The CDR3 spans 15 residues. Trimming left V 4 bases short and J 2 bases short, with 13 bases between. The CDR3: CASSSPVPYTDTQYF. CDR3 sequence (DNA): TGTGCCAGCAGCTCGCCTGTCCCCTACACAGATACGCAGTATTTT. The whole variable domain, remainder taken from reference TRBV7-9 and TRBJ2-3, is DTGVSQNPRHKITKRGQNVTFRCDPISEHNRLYWYRQTLGQGPEFLTYFQNEAQLEKSRLLSDRFSAERPKGSFSTLEIQRTEQGDSAMYLCASSSPVPYTDTQYFGPGTRLTVL.

The rearrangement links TRBV7-6 to TRBJ2-7, with a possible D match to TRBD2 (6 bases). The CDR3 covers 16 residues. Germline V gene data show CDR1 as SGHVS and CDR2 as FNYEAQ. The V end was cut by 4 bases, the J end by 4 bases, with 20 bases between. The CDR3, as DNA: TGTGCCAGCAGCTACGACCCGGGGGTCAACCCTTACGAGCAGTACTTC. Its protein product is CASSYDPGVNPYEQYF.

In its sample, this clonotype was seen a few times. The chain carries TRBV6-1 and TRBJ2-5; tentatively, D is TRBD2 (5 bases). V was shortened by 8 bases and J by 1 base, with 14 bases between the two germline ends. The germline CDR1 and CDR2 sequences are MNHNS and SASEGT. The CDR3 has 14 amino acids. The CDR3 protein is CASGPASGQETQYF. CDR3 nucleotides: TGTGCCAGCGGGCCCGCCAGCGGCCAAGAGACCCAGTACTTC.

This clonotype has a handful of counts. The chain has TRBV6-1 and TRBJ2-3; TRBD1 matches 7 bases. V trimming: 6 bases; J trimming: 0 bases; junction bases outside the gene matches: 6. The germline CDR1 and CDR2 sequences are MNHNS and SASEGT. The CDR3 loop spans 15 amino acids. The CDR3 here is CASSHTGASTDTQYF. The CDR3 DNA reads TGTGCCAGCAGCCACACAGGGGCTAGCACAGATACGCAGTATTTT.

This clonotype was observed a handful of times. This chain links TRBV12-3 or TRBV12-4 with TRBJ1-6; 7 positions agree with TRBD1. The CDR3 has 15 residues. Trimming at V came to 2 bases and at J to 5 bases, leaving 3 bases not matched to a gene. The CDR3 here is CASSLWDRNNSPLHF. Written as DNA, the CDR3 is TGTGCCAGCAGTTTATGGGACAGAAATAATTCACCCCTCCACTTT.

The V gene is TRBV3-1, the J gene TRBJ2-5, with 8 bases matching TRBD1. V lost 4 bases, J lost 0 bases, and 7 bases stayed unmatched. There are 16 residues in the CDR3. The V gene's germline CDR1 is LGHDT and CDR2 YNNKEL (reference sequence). This CDR3 is CASSRGQGSYQETQYF. CDR3 nucleotides: TGTGCCAGCAGCCGAGGACAGGGATCGTACCAAGAGACCCAGTACTTC.